Listed below are T cell receptor beta chains from one sample, sequenced in a study of T cells after yellow fever vaccination. Each CDR3 protein gets one entry after TCRdb re-called the 5' RACE reads with MiXCR. The profile shows a few hundred thousand distinct CDR3 sequences, roughly 4% of them singletons. This sample comprised PBMCs, obtained on the day of the yellow fever booster vaccination. Receptor source: a man younger than 30 who received the YFV17D yellow fever vaccine. Both conserved end residues are part of each CDR3. The D gene is left open where the match is weak. A row's size may be missing; if present it is once, few, many or a size class.

abundance: many
j_gene: TRBJ2-1
v_gene: TRBV7-3
len: 15
d_gene: TRBD2
CDR3nt: TGTGCCAGCAGCGTAGCGGGGGGGCCATCCTTTCTGGAGTTCTTC
CDR3aa: CASSVAGGPSFLEFF

abundance: many
j_gene: TRBJ2-2
v_gene: TRBV5-1
len: 14
d_gene: .
CDR3nt: TGCGCCAGCAGGAATAGTTGGGGCACCGGGGAGCTGTTTTTT
CDR3aa: CASRNSWGTGELFF

abundance: many
j_gene: TRBJ1-1
v_gene: TRBV7-2
len: 14
d_gene: .
CDR3nt: TGTGCCAGCAGCCCCTTCGGCTTGAACACTGAAGCTTTCTTT
CDR3aa: CASSPFGLNTEAFF

abundance: .
j_gene: TRBJ2-1
v_gene: TRBV10-2
len: 13
d_gene: TRBD2
CDR3nt: TGCGCCAGCAAATCGGGGGGGACCGATGAGCAGTTCTTC
CDR3aa: CASKSGGTDEQFF

abundance: many
j_gene: TRBJ2-1
v_gene: TRBV12-3/TRBV12-4
len: 14
d_gene: TRBD1
CDR3nt: TGTGCCAGCAGTGAGACAGGGGCGCGGGGTGAGCAGTTCTTC
CDR3aa: CASSETGARGEQFF

abundance: many
j_gene: TRBJ2-1
v_gene: TRBV20-1
len: 14
d_gene: TRBD2
CDR3nt: TGCAGTGCCGCCCCTACTAGCGTATACAATGAGCAGTTCTTC
CDR3aa: CSAAPTSVYNEQFF

abundance: .
j_gene: TRBJ1-2
v_gene: TRBV12-3/TRBV12-4
len: 13
d_gene: .
CDR3nt: TGTGCCAGCAGTTTTAGTGGGAAGTATGGCTACACCTTC
CDR3aa: CASSFSGKYGYTF

abundance: many
j_gene: TRBJ2-3
v_gene: TRBV25-1
len: 14
d_gene: .
CDR3nt: TGTGCCAGCAGTGAATATACGCTAGTAGATACGCAGTATTTT
CDR3aa: CASSEYTLVDTQYF

abundance: many
j_gene: TRBJ2-1
v_gene: TRBV5-1
len: 14
d_gene: .
CDR3nt: TGCGCCAGCAGCAAAGCCGTAGGGGACAATGAGCAGTTCTTC
CDR3aa: CASSKAVGDNEQFF

abundance: few
j_gene: TRBJ1-4
v_gene: TRBV10-3
len: 11
d_gene: .
CDR3nt: TGTGCCATCAGTAAAGGCGAAAAACTGTTTTTT
CDR3aa: CAISKGEKLFF

abundance: many
j_gene: TRBJ2-2
v_gene: TRBV27
len: 18
d_gene: TRBD2
CDR3nt: TGTGCCAGCAGTTTATACCCGGGACTAGCGGGGGACACCGGGGAGCTGTTTTTT
CDR3aa: CASSLYPGLAGDTGELFF

abundance: many
j_gene: TRBJ1-1
v_gene: TRBV7-3
len: 16
d_gene: TRBD1
CDR3nt: TGTGCCAGCAGAACCTATACAGGGGGTGGGGACACTGAAGCTTTCTTT
CDR3aa: CASRTYTGGGDTEAFF

abundance: few
j_gene: TRBJ2-3
v_gene: TRBV6-1
len: 15
d_gene: TRBD2
CDR3nt: TGTGCCAGCAGTGAAGCGGCGGGGGGGCTTTATACGCAGTATTTT
CDR3aa: CASSEAAGGLYTQYF

abundance: few
j_gene: TRBJ2-6
v_gene: TRBV7-9
len: 14
d_gene: .
CDR3nt: TGTGCCAGCGGGATCGGCGCGGGGGCCAACGTCCTGACTTTC
CDR3aa: CASGIGAGANVLTF

abundance: .
j_gene: TRBJ1-1
v_gene: TRBV6-1
len: 16
d_gene: TRBD1
CDR3nt: TGTGCCAGCAGTGAGACTGCAGGGGGCTCGAACACTGAAGCTTTCTTT
CDR3aa: CASSETAGGSNTEAFF

abundance: many
j_gene: TRBJ2-3
v_gene: TRBV5-1
len: 15
d_gene: TRBD1
CDR3nt: TGCGCCAGCCAACTCGGACAGGGGGCGCCGGATACGCAGTATTTT
CDR3aa: CASQLGQGAPDTQYF

abundance: many
j_gene: TRBJ2-5
v_gene: TRBV28
len: 16
d_gene: .
CDR3nt: TGTGCCAGCAGTTTGAGTCCCCTTCGGGGCGCGGAGACCCAGTACTTC
CDR3aa: CASSLSPLRGAETQYF

abundance: many
j_gene: TRBJ2-2
v_gene: TRBV7-2
len: 16
d_gene: .
CDR3nt: TGTGCCAGCAGCTTAGGGCAGGGGGGCGAGGCCGGGGAGCTGTTTTTT
CDR3aa: CASSLGQGGEAGELFF

abundance: .
j_gene: TRBJ1-5
v_gene: TRBV18
len: 17
d_gene: TRBD1
CDR3nt: TGTGCCAGCTCACCTACCGCTCAGGGGGCATCCTATCAACCCCAGCATTTT
CDR3aa: CASSPTAQGASYQPQHF

abundance: .
j_gene: TRBJ2-3
v_gene: TRBV5-1
len: 14
d_gene: .
CDR3nt: TGCGCCAGCAGCTCCCAAGGGCGCCCAGATACGCAGTATTTT
CDR3aa: CASSSQGRPDTQYF

abundance: few
j_gene: TRBJ1-1
v_gene: TRBV20-1
len: 13
d_gene: TRBD1
CDR3nt: TGCAGTGCACCGGGACAGGATAGGACTGAAGCTTTCTTT
CDR3aa: CSAPGQDRTEAFF

abundance: many
j_gene: TRBJ2-3
v_gene: TRBV7-3
len: 17
d_gene: TRBD2
CDR3nt: TGTGCCAGCAGTTGGACTAGCGGGGGCGCCAGGGCAGATACGCAGTATTTT
CDR3aa: CASSWTSGGARADTQYF

abundance: few
j_gene: TRBJ1-6
v_gene: TRBV12-3/TRBV12-4
len: 13
d_gene: TRBD1
CDR3nt: TGTGCCAGCAGTCCTCGACAGGGTTCACCCCTCCACTTT
CDR3aa: CASSPRQGSPLHF

abundance: many
j_gene: TRBJ2-1
v_gene: TRBV6-5
len: 13
d_gene: .
CDR3nt: TGTGCCAGCAGTTACACTCTAGCGAATGAGCAGTTCTTC
CDR3aa: CASSYTLANEQFF

abundance: .
j_gene: TRBJ1-3
v_gene: TRBV12-5
len: 15
d_gene: .
CDR3nt: TGTGCTAGTGCCTCCCGGGACACACCTGGAAACACCATATATTTT
CDR3aa: CASASRDTPGNTIYF

abundance: few
j_gene: TRBJ1-1
v_gene: TRBV9
len: 15
d_gene: TRBD1
CDR3nt: TGTGCCAGCAGCCCTTTGCAGGGGGCGAACACTGAAGCTTTCTTT
CDR3aa: CASSPLQGANTEAFF

abundance: few
j_gene: TRBJ1-6
v_gene: TRBV7-2
len: 18
d_gene: .
CDR3nt: TGTGCCAGCAGCTTAGTAACGGCGGTCGGGCGGGGCCGTTCACCCCTCCACTTT
CDR3aa: CASSLVTAVGRGRSPLHF

abundance: few
j_gene: TRBJ1-1
v_gene: TRBV6-2/TRBV6-3
len: 14
d_gene: .
CDR3nt: TGTGCCAGCAGAACACAGGGACAGAACACTGAAGCTTTCTTT
CDR3aa: CASRTQGQNTEAFF

abundance: few
j_gene: TRBJ1-3
v_gene: TRBV5-1
len: 13
d_gene: .
CDR3nt: TGCGCCAGCAGTTTCTTTTCTGGAAACACCATATATTTT
CDR3aa: CASSFFSGNTIYF

abundance: few
j_gene: TRBJ2-3
v_gene: TRBV29-1
len: 15
d_gene: .
CDR3nt: TGCAGCGTTGACCCGACAGGGACTAGCACAGATACGCAGTATTTT
CDR3aa: CSVDPTGTSTDTQYF

abundance: many
j_gene: TRBJ2-7
v_gene: TRBV9
len: 14
d_gene: TRBD2
CDR3nt: TGTGCCAGCAGCGTAGGAGGACTAGCGCGAGAGCAGTACTTC
CDR3aa: CASSVGGLAREQYF

abundance: few
j_gene: TRBJ1-5
v_gene: TRBV4-3
len: 15
d_gene: .
CDR3nt: TGCGCCAGCAGCCAAGATCCGGGAGCAAATCAGCCCCAGCATTTT
CDR3aa: CASSQDPGANQPQHF

abundance: many
j_gene: TRBJ2-7
v_gene: TRBV20-1
len: 12
d_gene: .
CDR3nt: TGCAGTGCTACCCCAAGTTCCTACGAGCAGTACTTC
CDR3aa: CSATPSSYEQYF

abundance: .
j_gene: TRBJ2-1
v_gene: TRBV27
len: 15
d_gene: TRBD2
CDR3nt: TGTGCCAGCAGGGGTGATGCGGGAGTCTACAATGAGCAGTTCTTC
CDR3aa: CASRGDAGVYNEQFF

abundance: many
j_gene: TRBJ2-7
v_gene: TRBV12-3/TRBV12-4
len: 14
d_gene: .
CDR3nt: TGTGCCAGCAGCCTCACTTTCCGGGGTGACGAGCAGTACTTC
CDR3aa: CASSLTFRGDEQYF

abundance: many
j_gene: TRBJ1-3
v_gene: TRBV12-3/TRBV12-4
len: 14
d_gene: .
CDR3nt: TGTGCCAGCAGTTTCCAGATCTCTGGAAACACCATATATTTT
CDR3aa: CASSFQISGNTIYF

abundance: .
j_gene: TRBJ1-1
v_gene: TRBV10-3
len: 13
d_gene: .
CDR3nt: TGTGCCATCAGTTGGTCGGAGAACACTGAAGCTTTCTTT
CDR3aa: CAISWSENTEAFF

abundance: .
j_gene: TRBJ1-6
v_gene: TRBV15
len: 16
d_gene: .
CDR3nt: TGTGCCACCAGCAGGACCCCCCTGGGGGGGAATTCACCCCTCCACTTT
CDR3aa: CATSRTPLGGNSPLHF

abundance: few
j_gene: TRBJ1-2
v_gene: TRBV7-2
len: 13
d_gene: TRBD1
CDR3nt: TGTGCCAGCAGCCTGGGACAGCACTATGGCTACACCTTC
CDR3aa: CASSLGQHYGYTF

abundance: few
j_gene: TRBJ2-7
v_gene: TRBV27
len: 13
d_gene: .
CDR3nt: TGTGCCAGCAGCCCCGGGGGGCCCTACGAGCAGTACTTC
CDR3aa: CASSPGGPYEQYF

abundance: few
j_gene: TRBJ2-3
v_gene: TRBV12-3/TRBV12-4
len: 12
d_gene: .
CDR3nt: TGTGCCAGCACCGAAAGGAGAGATACGCAGTATTTT
CDR3aa: CASTERRDTQYF

abundance: few
j_gene: TRBJ1-6
v_gene: TRBV27
len: 15
d_gene: TRBD1
CDR3nt: TGTGCCAGCACCACAGGGGGCATAGGGAGCAACTCCCTCCACTTT
CDR3aa: CASTTGGIGSNSLHF

abundance: many
j_gene: TRBJ2-1
v_gene: TRBV5-1
len: 15
d_gene: TRBD2
CDR3nt: TGCGCCAGCAGCTTCGACCTAGCGGGGGATGGTGAGCAGTTCTTC
CDR3aa: CASSFDLAGDGEQFF

abundance: .
j_gene: TRBJ2-3
v_gene: TRBV5-4
len: 17
d_gene: .
CDR3nt: TGTGCCAGCAGCCCTCACGGCGGCGGGACTAGCACAGATACGCAGTATTTT
CDR3aa: CASSPHGGGTSTDTQYF